The clone carrying this T cell receptor (beta chain) occurred many times. The data derive from a study of T cells in Graves' hyperthyroidism and ophthalmopathy. TCR beta CDR3 sequences were amplified from RNA transcripts. Primed by the HTBI set, a first-round RT-PCR was run on the TCR CDR3. TCRdb reanalysed the multiplex PCR reads using MiXCR and keeps one entry per CDR3 protein. The sample has 700,000 or so distinct CDR3 sequences, about a sixth seen once. Participants, patients aged 18 to 65, had newly diagnosed hyperthyroidism with a duration under 2 months. Not enrolled were patients with uncontrolled infection, other autoimmune disease, pregnancy or lactation. The source material was blood. This clonotype originated in a man younger than 30 with Graves' hyperthyroidism.

The CDR3 DNA reads TGTGCCAGCACCAGTTGGCTGGCCAAAAACATTCAGTACTTC. Its translation is CASTSWLAKNIQYF. The chain recombines TRBV7-9 with TRBJ2-4; no definite D call. This CDR3 spans 14 amino acids. From germline, CDR1 is SEHNR and CDR2 FQNEAQ (reference sequence). Trimming removed 7 bases from V and 1 base from J, with 11 bases in between.